This T cell receptor beta chain was found in a study of beta chain features in type 1 diabetes. The CDR3 runs to 13 residues. V gave up 2 bases and J gave up 5 bases, with 7 bases separating them. In germline, CDR1 is MNHEY, CDR2 SVGAGI. This clone was seen a few times. Antigen specificity is unknown. The authors reverse transcribed all of the isolated RNA, so sequencing captured expressed TCRB transcripts. Using immunoSEQ multiplex PCR, the repertoire was profiled, and TCRdb retains in-frame clones only, with some absent. The sample has 500,000 to 800,000 clones, roughly 12% seen once. Study-wide results and limits: The similarity of naive, central memory and Treg TCRB repertoires appeared greater among patients than among healthy donors. PCR might preferentially amplify shorter templates, equally in patients and controls. All four CD4+ subsets from Type 1 diabetes patients carried moderately but significantly shorter TCRB CDR3s.

Central memory, naive, regulatory and stem cell-like memory CD4+ cells were sorted by CD45RO/CCR7/CD25/CD127/CD95/CD27. The rearrangement links TRBV6-5 to TRBJ1-5, with no clear D. The clonotype was recovered from a man in his thirties or forties with type 1 diabetes. The sample taken for sequencing was naive CD4+ T cells from blood. Written as DNA, the CDR3 is TGTGCCAGCAGTTACGGGCAGTATCAGCCCCAGCATTTT. Amino acids: CASSYGQYQPQHF.